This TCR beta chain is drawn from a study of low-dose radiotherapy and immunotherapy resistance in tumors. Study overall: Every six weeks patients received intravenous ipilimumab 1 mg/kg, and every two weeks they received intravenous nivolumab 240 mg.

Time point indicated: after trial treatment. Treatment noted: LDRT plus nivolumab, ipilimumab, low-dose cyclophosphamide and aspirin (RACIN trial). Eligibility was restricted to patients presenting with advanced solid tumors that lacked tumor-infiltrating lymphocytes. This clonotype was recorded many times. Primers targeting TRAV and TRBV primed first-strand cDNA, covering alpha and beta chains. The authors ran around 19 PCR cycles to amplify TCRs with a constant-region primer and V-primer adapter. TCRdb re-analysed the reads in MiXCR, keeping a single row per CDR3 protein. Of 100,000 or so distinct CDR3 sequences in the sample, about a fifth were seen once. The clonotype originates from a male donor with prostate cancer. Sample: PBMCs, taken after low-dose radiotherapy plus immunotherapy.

This CDR3 is CASSEATGISYEQYF. CDR3 coding DNA: TGTGCCAGCAGTGAAGCGACGGGAATCTCCTACGAGCAGTACTTC. V usage is TRBV2 and J usage is TRBJ2-7; D perhaps matches TRBD2 (5 bases). The V and J ends lost 0 bases and 0 bases respectively, with 9 bases between them. CDR3 size: 15 residues. Germline values: CDR1 SNHLY, CDR2 FYNNEI.